This TCR beta chain was identified during a study of post-analysis software for immune sequencing data. The study's findings and limits: There was significantly lower normalized Chao1 diversity in multiple sclerosis patients than in controls. Four to six TRBV segments were more frequent in patients than controls; TRBV5-6, TRBV5-1 and TRBV20-1 belonged to this group.

In the case of this clonotype: Its antigen is not identified. Being one base from a much bigger clone, this may be a read error.

Trimming stripped 7 bases from V and 5 bases from J, with 14 bases between. The CDR3 has 13 residues. Per the germline V gene, CDR1 is MNHEY and CDR2 is SVGAGI. Unique molecular identifiers had been added to the TCR beta cDNA libraries. Each sample of about 0.95 to 11 million input T cells yielded about 500,000 cDNA molecules, so each molecule approximated one T cell. TCRdb re-called the PCR reads through MiXCR, storing one row per CDR3 protein. The top ten hold 13% of the sample, which has 350,000 to 450,000 distinct CDR3 sequences, less than 40% seen once. The source of this sequence is a girl between 5 and 17 years old with multiple sclerosis. The sequenced material came from blood. This sequence joins TRBV6-5 and TRBJ2-5, with D perhaps matching TRBD1 (6 bases). The CDR3 region is CASIPAGVETQYF. DNA of the CDR3: TGTGCCAGCATCCCGGCAGGGGTGGAGACCCAGTACTTC.